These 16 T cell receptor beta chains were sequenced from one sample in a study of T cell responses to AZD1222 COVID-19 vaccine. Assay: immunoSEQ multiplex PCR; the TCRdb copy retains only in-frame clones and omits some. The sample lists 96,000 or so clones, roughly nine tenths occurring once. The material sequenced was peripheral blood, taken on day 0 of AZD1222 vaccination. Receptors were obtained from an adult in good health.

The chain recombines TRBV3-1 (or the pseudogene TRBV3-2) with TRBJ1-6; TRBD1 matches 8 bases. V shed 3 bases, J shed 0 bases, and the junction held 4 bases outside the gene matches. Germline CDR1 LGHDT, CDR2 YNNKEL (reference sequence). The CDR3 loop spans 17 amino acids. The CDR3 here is CASSQGTGFSYNSPLHF. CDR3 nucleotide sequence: TGTGCCAGCAGCCAGGGGACAGGTTTCTCCTATAATTCACCCCTCCACTTT.

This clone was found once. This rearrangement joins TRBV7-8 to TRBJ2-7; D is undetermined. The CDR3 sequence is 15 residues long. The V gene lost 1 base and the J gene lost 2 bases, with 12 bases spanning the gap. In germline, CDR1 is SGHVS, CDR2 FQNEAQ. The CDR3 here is CASSLGSTVTYEQYF. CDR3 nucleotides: TGTGCCAGCAGCTTAGGATCGACGGTGACCTACGAGCAGTACTTC.

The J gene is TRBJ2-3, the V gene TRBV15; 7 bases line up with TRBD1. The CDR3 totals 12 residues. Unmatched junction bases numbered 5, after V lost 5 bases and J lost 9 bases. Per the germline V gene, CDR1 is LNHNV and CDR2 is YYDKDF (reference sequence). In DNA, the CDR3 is TGTGCCACCAGCGGGACAGCCCCGACGCAGTATTTT. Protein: CATSGTAPTQYF.

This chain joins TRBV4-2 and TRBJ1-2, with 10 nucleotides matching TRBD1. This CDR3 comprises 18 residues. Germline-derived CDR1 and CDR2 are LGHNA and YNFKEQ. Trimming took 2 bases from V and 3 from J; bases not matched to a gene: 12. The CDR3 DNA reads TGTGCCAGCAGCCAATTGACCGGGACAGGGGAAAATTACTATGGCTACACCTTC. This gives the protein CASSQLTGTGENYYGYTF.

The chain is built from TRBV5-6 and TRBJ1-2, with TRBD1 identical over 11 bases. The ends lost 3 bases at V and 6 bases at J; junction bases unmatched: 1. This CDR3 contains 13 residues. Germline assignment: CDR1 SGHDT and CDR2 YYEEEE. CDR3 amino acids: CASSWDRGDGYTF. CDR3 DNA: TGTGCCAGCAGCTGGGACAGGGGGGATGGCTACACCTTC.

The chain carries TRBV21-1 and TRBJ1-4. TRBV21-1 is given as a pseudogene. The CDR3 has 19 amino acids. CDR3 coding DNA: TGTGCCAGCAGCAAAGGGAGGTCCAGGCGATCGGCAACTAATGAAAAACTGTTTTTT. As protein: CASSKGRSRRSATNEKLFF.

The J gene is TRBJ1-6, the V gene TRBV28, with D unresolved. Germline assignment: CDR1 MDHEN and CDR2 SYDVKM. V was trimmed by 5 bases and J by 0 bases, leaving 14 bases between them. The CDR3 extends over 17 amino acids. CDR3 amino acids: CASSLQGLSSYNSPLHF. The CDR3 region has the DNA TGTGCCAGCAGTCTTCAAGGGCTAAGCTCCTATAATTCACCCCTCCACTTT.

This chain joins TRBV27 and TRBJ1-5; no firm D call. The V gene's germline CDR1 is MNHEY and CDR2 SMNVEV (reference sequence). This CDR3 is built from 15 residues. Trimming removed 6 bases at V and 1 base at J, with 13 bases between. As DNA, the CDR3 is TGTGCCAGCAGAAGATTTGGAGGAAGCAATCAGCCCCAGCATTTT. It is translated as CASRRFGGSNQPQHF.

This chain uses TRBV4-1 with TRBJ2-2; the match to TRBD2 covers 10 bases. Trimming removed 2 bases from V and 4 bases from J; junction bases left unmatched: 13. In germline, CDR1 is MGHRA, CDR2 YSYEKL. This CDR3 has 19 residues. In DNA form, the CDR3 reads TGCGCCAGCAGCCAATACTCGGGACTAGCGATCTTGGGCACCGGGGAGCTGTTTTTT. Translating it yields CASSQYSGLAILGTGELFF.

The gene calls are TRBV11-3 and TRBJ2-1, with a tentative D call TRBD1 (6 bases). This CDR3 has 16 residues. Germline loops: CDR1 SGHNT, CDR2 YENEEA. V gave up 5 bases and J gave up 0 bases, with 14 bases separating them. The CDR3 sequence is CASSPSRGSSYNEQFF. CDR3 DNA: TGTGCCAGCAGCCCCTCCAGGGGTAGCTCCTACAATGAGCAGTTCTTC.

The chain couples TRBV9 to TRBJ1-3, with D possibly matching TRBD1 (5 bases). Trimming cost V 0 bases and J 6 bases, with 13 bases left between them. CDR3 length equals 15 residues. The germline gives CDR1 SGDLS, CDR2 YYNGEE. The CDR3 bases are TGTGCCAGCAGCGTAGATTCAGGGATAACAAACACCATATATTTT. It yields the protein CASSVDSGITNTIYF.

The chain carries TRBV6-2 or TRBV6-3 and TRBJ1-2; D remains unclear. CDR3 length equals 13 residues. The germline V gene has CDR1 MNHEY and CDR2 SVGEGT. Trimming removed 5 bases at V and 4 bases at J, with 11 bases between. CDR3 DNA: TGTGCCAGCAGTGATGACGGCAGCTATGGCTACACCTTC. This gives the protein CASSDDGSYGYTF.

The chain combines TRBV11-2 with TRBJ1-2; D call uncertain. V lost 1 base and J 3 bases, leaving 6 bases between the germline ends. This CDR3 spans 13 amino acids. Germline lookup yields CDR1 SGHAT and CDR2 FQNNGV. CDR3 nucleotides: TGTGCCAGCAGCTTAGGCGCGGACTATGGCTACACCTTC. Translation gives CASSLGADYGYTF.

The DNA of the CDR3 is TGTGCCAGCAGGAGCTATGGCTACACCTTC. Its translation is CASRSYGYTF. The chain is built from TRBV6-5 and TRBJ1-2; D is undetermined. The CDR3 covers 10 residues. Germline-derived CDR1 and CDR2 are MNHEY and SVGAGI. V gave up 6 bases and J gave up 4 bases, with 3 bases separating them.

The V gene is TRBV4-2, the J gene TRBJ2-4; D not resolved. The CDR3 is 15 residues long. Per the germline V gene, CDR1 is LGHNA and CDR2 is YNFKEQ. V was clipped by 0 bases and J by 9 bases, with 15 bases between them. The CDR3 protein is CASSQEGNRVGIQYF. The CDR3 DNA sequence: TGTGCCAGCAGCCAAGAGGGTAATAGGGTGGGCATTCAGTACTTC.

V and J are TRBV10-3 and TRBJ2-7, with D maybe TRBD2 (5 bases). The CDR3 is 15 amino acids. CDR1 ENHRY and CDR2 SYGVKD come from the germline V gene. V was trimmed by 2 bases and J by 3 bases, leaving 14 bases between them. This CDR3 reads CAISETTGGNYEQYF. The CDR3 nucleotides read TGTGCCATCAGTGAGACAACCGGAGGAAACTACGAGCAGTACTTC.